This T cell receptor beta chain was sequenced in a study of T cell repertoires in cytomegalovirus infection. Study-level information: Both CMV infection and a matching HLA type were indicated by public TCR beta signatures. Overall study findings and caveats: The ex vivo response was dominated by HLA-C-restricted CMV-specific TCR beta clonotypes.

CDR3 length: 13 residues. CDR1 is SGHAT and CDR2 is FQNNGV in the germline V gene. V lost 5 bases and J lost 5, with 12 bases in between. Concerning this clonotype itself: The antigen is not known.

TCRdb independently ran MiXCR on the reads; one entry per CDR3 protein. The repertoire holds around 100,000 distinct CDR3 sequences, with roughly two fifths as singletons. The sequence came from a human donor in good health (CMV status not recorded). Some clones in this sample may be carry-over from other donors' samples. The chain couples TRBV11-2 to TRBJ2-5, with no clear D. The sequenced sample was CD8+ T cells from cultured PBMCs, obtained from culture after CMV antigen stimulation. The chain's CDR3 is CASSPGPRETQYF. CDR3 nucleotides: TGTGCCAGCAGCCCCGGTCCGCGGGAGACCCAGTACTTC.